Listed below are T cell receptor beta chains from one sample, sequenced in a study of blood T cell repertoires in COVID-19. TCRdb's table, derived via immunoSEQ multiplex PCR, lists solely in-frame clones and lacks some. The table shows fewer than 500,000 clones, with 86% occurring only once. The material sequenced was peripheral blood. These receptors were collected from a woman in her thirties with active or convalescent COVID-19. CDR3s include the opening cysteine and the closing phenylalanine or tryptophan. The order of the fields is V gene, clone size, D gene, J gene, CDR3 DNA, CDR3 protein. The D gene is left open where the match is weak. Clone size is shown for a subset of rows, as once, few, many or a class of expanded clone.

V gene: TRBV2; clone size: -; D gene: -; J gene: TRBJ1-1; CDR3 DNA: TGTGCCAGATGGGGCTCGTACACTGAAGCTTTCTTT; CDR3 protein: CARWGSYTEAFF
V gene: TRBV6-1; clone size: once; D gene: -; J gene: TRBJ2-5; CDR3 DNA: TGTGCCAGCAGTGAAGGGGTGGGTGGAGGGGAGACCCAGTACTTC; CDR3 protein: CASSEGVGGGETQYF
V gene: TRBV5-4; clone size: -; D gene: -; J gene: TRBJ2-1; CDR3 DNA: TGTGCCAGCAGCTCCGCAGAGGATGAGCAGTTCTTC; CDR3 protein: CASSSAEDEQFF
V gene: TRBV18; clone size: -; D gene: TRBD1; J gene: TRBJ2-5; CDR3 DNA: TGTGCCAGCTCAAGCGGGACAGGGTCGCGAGAGACCCAGTACTTC; CDR3 protein: CASSSGTGSRETQYF
V gene: TRBV5-4; clone size: -; D gene: -; J gene: TRBJ1-6; CDR3 DNA: TGTGCCAGCAGCTCCCCGGGACTCCCTCATTCACCCCTCCACTTT; CDR3 protein: CASSSPGLPHSPLHF
V gene: TRBV29-1; clone size: -; D gene: -; J gene: TRBJ1-5; CDR3 DNA: TGCAGCGTTGCTTTGGGGTCAGGGGATCAGCCCCAGCATTTT; CDR3 protein: CSVALGSGDQPQHF
V gene: TRBV19; clone size: once; D gene: -; J gene: TRBJ1-2; CDR3 DNA: TGTGCCAGTAGTTTGTCGCCCTGGGCGCCGTGGCGCTTC; CDR3 protein: CASSLSPWAPWRF
V gene: TRBV10-3; clone size: -; D gene: -; J gene: TRBJ2-1; CDR3 DNA: TGTGCCATCAGTGAGGCGGGCAATGAGCAGTTCTTC; CDR3 protein: CAISEAGNEQFF
V gene: TRBV9; clone size: -; D gene: TRBD2; J gene: TRBJ2-7; CDR3 DNA: TGTGCCAGCAGCGTGGGGACTAGCGGAACCTACGAGCAGTACTTC; CDR3 protein: CASSVGTSGTYEQYF
V gene: TRBV6-5; clone size: -; D gene: -; J gene: TRBJ2-1; CDR3 DNA: TGTGCCAGCCGTAAACAGGGATCCCCCTCCAATGAGCAGTTCTTC; CDR3 protein: CASRKQGSPSNEQFF
V gene: TRBV5-1; clone size: -; D gene: TRBD1; J gene: TRBJ1-5; CDR3 DNA: TGCGCCAGCAGCTTGACAGGGGGCGTTTTGCAGCCCCAGCATTTT; CDR3 protein: CASSLTGGVLQPQHF
V gene: TRBV19; clone size: -; D gene: TRBD2; J gene: TRBJ2-1; CDR3 DNA: TGTGCCAGTAGTATTTTAGCGGGTATGCTTAGGGAGCAGTTCTTC; CDR3 protein: CASSILAGMLREQFF
V gene: TRBV3-1/TRBV3-2; clone size: -; D gene: -; J gene: TRBJ2-3; CDR3 DNA: TGTGCCAGCAACCACATAGCGGACCGCACAGATACGCAGTATTTT; CDR3 protein: CASNHIADRTDTQYF
V gene: TRBV4-1; clone size: -; D gene: TRBD2; J gene: TRBJ2-5; CDR3 DNA: TGCGCCAGCAGCCAAGGCGGGACTAGCGGGGGGGAGACCCAGTACTTC; CDR3 protein: CASSQGGTSGGETQYF
V gene: TRBV3-1/TRBV3-2; clone size: once; D gene: TRBD2; J gene: TRBJ2-2; CDR3 DNA: TGTGCCAGCAGCCAAGCGGGGACTAGCGAATACGGGGAGCTGTTTTTT; CDR3 protein: CASSQAGTSEYGELFF
V gene: TRBV9; clone size: -; D gene: TRBD2; J gene: TRBJ2-1; CDR3 DNA: TGTGCCAGCAGCGTAAGGACTAGCGGGGGGTACTACAATGAGCAGTTCTTC; CDR3 protein: CASSVRTSGGYYNEQFF
V gene: TRBV7-9; clone size: -; D gene: -; J gene: TRBJ2-2; CDR3 DNA: TGTGCCAGCAGCCCCGCCCCACAGGGCGACACCGGGGAGCTGTTTTTT; CDR3 protein: CASSPAPQGDTGELFF
V gene: TRBV27; clone size: -; D gene: TRBD1; J gene: TRBJ1-3; CDR3 DNA: TGTGCCAGCGCGATCAGGGGGTCATCGGTAGGAAACACCATATATTTT; CDR3 protein: CASAIRGSSVGNTIYF
V gene: TRBV6-5; clone size: -; D gene: TRBD2; J gene: TRBJ2-7; CDR3 DNA: TGTGCCAGCAGAAAACCTAGCGGGAGCTACGAGCAGTACTTC; CDR3 protein: CASRKPSGSYEQYF
V gene: TRBV6-4; clone size: -; D gene: TRBD2; J gene: TRBJ2-7; CDR3 DNA: TGTGCCCAGCGGGACGTAGCTGACCTCTACGAGCAGTACTTC; CDR3 protein: CAQRDVADLYEQYF
V gene: TRBV2; clone size: once; D gene: -; J gene: TRBJ2-4; CDR3 DNA: TGTGCCAGCAGAGGACAGCATCTAGCCAAAAACATTCAGTACTTC; CDR3 protein: CASRGQHLAKNIQYF
V gene: TRBV19; clone size: -; D gene: -; J gene: TRBJ1-2; CDR3 DNA: TGTGCCAGTAGACCTCCCTTTGTGGGGCTGATCTATGGCTACACCTTC; CDR3 protein: CASRPPFVGLIYGYTF
V gene: TRBV6-5; clone size: -; D gene: TRBD1; J gene: TRBJ2-5; CDR3 DNA: TGTGCCAGCAGTTACTCCCCCTTAGGGGGCGAGACCCAGTACTTC; CDR3 protein: CASSYSPLGGETQYF
V gene: TRBV24-1; clone size: -; D gene: TRBD2; J gene: TRBJ2-3; CDR3 DNA: TGTGCCACCAGTGCCGCACCCGGCGGGGGGGCCGCAGATACGCAGTATTTT; CDR3 protein: CATSAAPGGGAADTQYF
V gene: TRBV19; clone size: -; D gene: TRBD1; J gene: TRBJ1-6; CDR3 DNA: TGTGCCAGTAGTCTCTCGGGACAGGGGAGCTCCTATAATTCACCCCTCCACTTT; CDR3 protein: CASSLSGQGSSYNSPLHF
V gene: TRBV6-6; clone size: once; D gene: TRBD2; J gene: TRBJ2-3; CDR3 DNA: TGTGCCAGCAGTGGATATAGCGGGGGGAGCACAGATACGCAGTATTTT; CDR3 protein: CASSGYSGGSTDTQYF
V gene: TRBV7-8; clone size: -; D gene: TRBD1; J gene: TRBJ2-7; CDR3 DNA: TGTGCCAGCAGCTTGGGGACAGAGCCCTACGAGCAGTACTTC; CDR3 protein: CASSLGTEPYEQYF
V gene: TRBV9; clone size: once; D gene: TRBD2; J gene: TRBJ2-1; CDR3 DNA: TGTGCCAGCAGCGTGGCAGCGGGAGGGATCTACAATGAGCAGTTCTTC; CDR3 protein: CASSVAAGGIYNEQFF
V gene: TRBV19; clone size: -; D gene: TRBD1; J gene: TRBJ2-7; CDR3 DNA: TGTGCCAGTAGTCCAACCGGGACAGGGCCCTACGAGCAGTACTTC; CDR3 protein: CASSPTGTGPYEQYF
V gene: TRBV11-3; clone size: once; D gene: TRBD2; J gene: TRBJ2-3; CDR3 DNA: TGTGCCAGCAGCCCAACTAGCGGGGACACAGATACGCAGTATTTT; CDR3 protein: CASSPTSGDTDTQYF
V gene: TRBV7-9; clone size: -; D gene: TRBD2; J gene: TRBJ2-7; CDR3 DNA: TGTGCCAGCAGCTTAGAGCCAGCGGGAGTGCGAGAGCAGTACTTC; CDR3 protein: CASSLEPAGVREQYF
V gene: TRBV2; clone size: -; D gene: TRBD1; J gene: TRBJ1-4; CDR3 DNA: TGTGCCAGCAGAGAGACAGGGAATGAAAAACTGTTTTTT; CDR3 protein: CASRETGNEKLFF
V gene: TRBV6-4; clone size: -; D gene: TRBD1; J gene: TRBJ2-2; CDR3 DNA: TGTGCCAGCAGTTCACAGGGGGCCGCGAACACCGGGGAGCTGTTTTTT; CDR3 protein: CASSSQGAANTGELFF
V gene: TRBV20-1; clone size: -; D gene: -; J gene: TRBJ2-1; CDR3 DNA: TGCAGTGCTCCGACTTACAATGAGCAGTTCTTC; CDR3 protein: CSAPTYNEQFF
V gene: TRBV7-9; clone size: -; D gene: -; J gene: TRBJ1-1; CDR3 DNA: TGTGCCAGCAGCCCGGGACAAGAAGCTTTCTTT; CDR3 protein: CASSPGQEAFF
V gene: TRBV4-1; clone size: -; D gene: -; J gene: TRBJ2-1; CDR3 DNA: TGCGCCAGCAGCCAAGACCCCCTTACGCGGGGTGATAGTACGTTCTTC; CDR3 protein: CASSQDPLTRGDSTFF
V gene: TRBV5-1; clone size: -; D gene: -; J gene: TRBJ1-1; CDR3 DNA: TGCGCCAGCAGCTCCAGCGGGCCGATGAACACTGAAGCTTTCTTT; CDR3 protein: CASSSSGPMNTEAFF
V gene: TRBV5-1; clone size: -; D gene: -; J gene: TRBJ1-1; CDR3 DNA: TGCGCCAGCAGTTTTTCCCTTGACACTGAAGCTTTCTTT; CDR3 protein: CASSFSLDTEAFF
V gene: TRBV4-2; clone size: -; D gene: TRBD2; J gene: TRBJ2-1; CDR3 DNA: TGTGCCAGCAGCCAAGAGACCCTAGCGGGTACACCCCGAAGGAAGTTCTTC; CDR3 protein: CASSQETLAGTPRRKFF
V gene: TRBV19; clone size: -; D gene: -; J gene: TRBJ2-7; CDR3 DNA: TGTGCCAGTACTAACAGCTACGAGCAGTACTTC; CDR3 protein: CASTNSYEQYF
V gene: TRBV5-1; clone size: -; D gene: -; J gene: TRBJ2-4; CDR3 DNA: TGCGCCAGCAGCTTGGAGGGGGAAAACATTCAGTACTTC; CDR3 protein: CASSLEGENIQYF
V gene: TRBV2; clone size: few; D gene: -; J gene: TRBJ1-2; CDR3 DNA: TGTGCCAGCAGTGGGGCGATTAACTATGGCTACACCTTC; CDR3 protein: CASSGAINYGYTF
V gene: TRBV7-2; clone size: -; D gene: TRBD1; J gene: TRBJ1-6; CDR3 DNA: TGTGCCAGCAGCCGGCAGGGGGATAATTCACCCCTCCACTTT; CDR3 protein: CASSRQGDNSPLHF
V gene: TRBV6-1; clone size: -; D gene: -; J gene: TRBJ2-7; CDR3 DNA: TGTGCCAGCAGTGAAGTCAGGGCAAACTACGAGCAGTACTTC; CDR3 protein: CASSEVRANYEQYF
V gene: TRBV5-1; clone size: -; D gene: TRBD2; J gene: TRBJ2-3; CDR3 DNA: TGCGCCAGCAGCTTGGCGACTAGCGGGGGGGCCTTCGGTTGGGATACGCAGTATTTT; CDR3 protein: CASSLATSGGAFGWDTQYF
V gene: TRBV11-2; clone size: -; D gene: -; J gene: TRBJ1-5; CDR3 DNA: TGTGCCAGCAGCTTAACGGGAGATCGCAATCAGCCCCAGCATTTT; CDR3 protein: CASSLTGDRNQPQHF
V gene: TRBV6-5; clone size: -; D gene: -; J gene: TRBJ1-1; CDR3 DNA: TGTGCCAGCAGCCCCAGAGGGATGAACACTGAAGCTTTCTTT; CDR3 protein: CASSPRGMNTEAFF
V gene: TRBV19; clone size: -; D gene: TRBD2; J gene: TRBJ2-7; CDR3 DNA: TGTGCCAGTAGTCCAGCGGGAGACGGCTACGAGCAGTACTTC; CDR3 protein: CASSPAGDGYEQYF
V gene: TRBV6-1; clone size: once; D gene: -; J gene: TRBJ2-7; CDR3 DNA: TGTGCCAGCAGTGAATGGGGACGGGGGAGCTCCTACGAGCAGTACTTC; CDR3 protein: CASSEWGRGSSYEQYF
V gene: TRBV6-5; clone size: -; D gene: -; J gene: TRBJ1-3; CDR3 DNA: TGTGCCAGCACTAGACAGGTGGGGTCTGGAAACACCATATATTTT; CDR3 protein: CASTRQVGSGNTIYF
V gene: TRBV5-5; clone size: once; D gene: -; J gene: TRBJ2-2; CDR3 DNA: TGTGCCAGCAGCTTCTACAGTCCGTTCGCGAACACCGGGGAGCTGTTTTTT; CDR3 protein: CASSFYSPFANTGELFF
V gene: TRBV7-8; clone size: -; D gene: TRBD1; J gene: TRBJ1-6; CDR3 DNA: TGTGCCAGCAGCCCCCCGACAGGGGGGCTCTATAATTCACCCCTCCACTTT; CDR3 protein: CASSPPTGGLYNSPLHF
V gene: TRBV5-5; clone size: -; D gene: -; J gene: TRBJ1-5; CDR3 DNA: TGTGCCAGCAGCTTACAGGAGGGTCAGCCCCAGCATTTT; CDR3 protein: CASSLQEGQPQHF
V gene: TRBV14; clone size: -; D gene: TRBD1; J gene: TRBJ1-5; CDR3 DNA: TGTGCCAGCAGCCAAGTAAACAGGGGGCTAAAACATAGCAATCAGCCCCAGCATTTT; CDR3 protein: CASSQVNRGLKHSNQPQHF
V gene: TRBV7-2; clone size: -; D gene: TRBD2; J gene: TRBJ2-5; CDR3 DNA: TGTGCCAGCAAAACTAGCGCGGGGCAAGAGACCCAGTACTTC; CDR3 protein: CASKTSAGQETQYF